Presented here are 10 T cell receptor beta chains from one specimen sequenced in a study of OX40 agonist ivuxolimab in advanced cancers. Libraries were built with the immunoSEQ multiplex PCR assay. As stored in TCRdb, this immuneACCESS dataset retains in-frame rearrangements with V and J assigned. A fraction of the clones does not appear; measured against another copy, unresolved V genes explain less than half of the discrepancy, and the remainder lacks a known reason. The table for this sample lists tens of thousands of clones; around 94% of them were counted only once. Over 8.5% of the sample comes from the top ten. Sample: CD4+ or CD8+ T cells sorted from blood, taken in a trial of the OX40 agonist ivuxolimab. The receptors here all came from an adult with an advanced solid tumor such as melanoma, head and neck, liver or kidney cancer.

The chain uses TRBV30 and TRBJ2-7; unclear D gene. Germline CDR1 reads GTSNPN; CDR2 reads SVGIG (reference sequence). The CDR3 extends over 12 amino acids. V was cut by 2 bases and J by 3 bases, with 8 bases left in between. DNA for the CDR3: TGTGCCTGGAGTCTTGATCTCTACGAGCAGTACTTC. Translation: CAWSLDLYEQYF.

This chain joins TRBV7-9 and TRBJ1-2; unclear D gene. Trimming took off 4 bases at V and 2 bases at J, with 11 bases between the two ends. CDR3 length equals 14 residues. Germline-derived CDR1 and CDR2 are SEHNR and FQNEAQ (reference sequence). The CDR3 DNA reads as TGTGCCAGCAGCTCGGGAGAGGCAAACTATGGCTACACCTTC. This encodes CASSSGEANYGYTF. Drawing the rest from reference TRBV7-9 and TRBJ1-2, the complete variable domain is DTGVSQNPRHKITKRGQNVTFRCDPISEHNRLYWYRQTLGQGPEFLTYFQNEAQLEKSRLLSDRFSAERPKGSFSTLEIQRTEQGDSAMYLCASSSGEANYGYTFGSGTRLTVV.

The V and J genes are TRBV7-9 and TRBJ2-3; a possible D gene is TRBD2 (5 bases). This CDR3 is built from 15 residues. V was clipped by 4 bases and J by 6 bases, with 17 bases between them. CDR1 is SEHNR, CDR2 FQNEAQ, per germline (reference sequence). The CDR3 region has the DNA TGTGCCAGCAGCTCCCGGGATCTACCGGCGGATACGCAGTATTTT. The encoded protein is CASSSRDLPADTQYF.

The chain employs TRBV28 and TRBJ2-2; 9 bases agree with TRBD1. CDR1 MDHEN and CDR2 SYDVKM come from the germline V gene. This CDR3 is built from 17 residues. V was clipped by 3 bases and J by 2 bases; unmatched bases: 7. In DNA form, the CDR3 reads TGTGCCAGCAGTTTCCCTGGGACAGGGCCTAACACCGGGGAGCTGTTTTTT. Translating gives CASSFPGTGPNTGELFF.

This clone was detected once. The chain has TRBV2 and TRBJ2-7, with 7 bases matching TRBD2. The germline V gene has CDR1 SNHLY and CDR2 FYNNEI. This CDR3 has 17 amino acids. Trimming took 1 base from V and 2 from J; bases not matched to a gene: 11. The chain's CDR3 is CASSEEVGGSHAYEQYF. CDR3 sequence (DNA): TGTGCCAGCAGTGAAGAAGTAGGCGGGAGCCACGCCTACGAGCAGTACTTC.

This clone was counted a single time. J is TRBJ2-2 and V is TRBV9; D gene uncertain. Per germline, CDR1 SGDLS and CDR2 YYNGEE. The ends were cut back, 3 bases at V and 3 bases at J, with 6 bases in the middle. The CDR3 runs to 13 residues. CDR3 protein: CASSDRYTGELFF. For the CDR3, the DNA is TGTGCCAGCAGCGATAGATACACCGGGGAGCTGTTTTTT.

The V and J genes are TRBV4-1 and TRBJ2-7, with a tentative D call TRBD2 (6 bases). CDR1 and CDR2 from the germline V gene are MGHRA and YSYEKL. V lost 4 bases and J lost 4, with 17 bases in between. This CDR3 has 15 residues. CDR3 residues: CASSLTMGLQYEQYF. DNA for the CDR3: TGCGCCAGCAGCCTAACCATGGGACTGCAGTACGAGCAGTACTTC.

This chain uses TRBV7-9 with TRBJ2-5; 8 nucleotides align to TRBD1. The CDR3 runs 14 residues. The V gene end was trimmed by 5 bases and the J gene end by 12 bases; junction bases not matched to a gene: 14. Germline CDR1 reads SEHNR; CDR2 reads FQNEAQ (reference sequence). The CDR3 region is CASSPPADRAREYF. CDR3 nucleotides: TGTGCCAGCAGCCCCCCCGCGGACAGGGCCAGGGAGTACTTC.

V is TRBV6-5 and J is TRBJ2-1; D gene unclear. The CDR3 consists of 12 residues. Deletions cut 5 bases from V and 10 bases from J, with 12 bases between. From germline, CDR1 is MNHEY and CDR2 SVGAGI. DNA for the CDR3: TGTGCCAGCAGTCCCTCAGGCTCGGAGCAGTTCTTC. Amino acids: CASSPSGSEQFF.

The V call is TRBV6-5, the J call TRBJ1-4; 7 nucleotides match TRBD1. Germline V gives CDR1 MNHEY, CDR2 SVGAGI. The CDR3 sequence is 14 residues long. The V and J ends lost 6 bases and 7 bases, in that order; junction bases with no gene match: 8. The CDR3 nucleotides read TGTGCCAGCAGCAGGGGGGGGCTGCCTGAAAAACTGTTTTTT. It translates to CASSRGGLPEKLFF.